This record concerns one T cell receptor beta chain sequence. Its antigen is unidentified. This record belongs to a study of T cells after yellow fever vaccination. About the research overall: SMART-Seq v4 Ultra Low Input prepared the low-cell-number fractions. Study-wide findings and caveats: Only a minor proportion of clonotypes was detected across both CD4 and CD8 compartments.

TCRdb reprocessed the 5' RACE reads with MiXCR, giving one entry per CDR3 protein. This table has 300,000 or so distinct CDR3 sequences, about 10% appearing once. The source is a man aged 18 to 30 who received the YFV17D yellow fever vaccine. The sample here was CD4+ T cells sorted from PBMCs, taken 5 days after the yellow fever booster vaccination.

The CDR3 spells CASSVEGNPVNIQYF. The CDR3 DNA reads TGTGCCAGCAGCGTAGAAGGGAACCCCGTGAACATTCAGTACTTC. The V and J genes are TRBV9 and TRBJ2-4; unclear D gene. Per germline, CDR1 SGDLS and CDR2 YYNGEE. This CDR3 region has 15 residues. V was shortened by 0 bases and J by 7 bases, with 14 bases between the two germline ends.